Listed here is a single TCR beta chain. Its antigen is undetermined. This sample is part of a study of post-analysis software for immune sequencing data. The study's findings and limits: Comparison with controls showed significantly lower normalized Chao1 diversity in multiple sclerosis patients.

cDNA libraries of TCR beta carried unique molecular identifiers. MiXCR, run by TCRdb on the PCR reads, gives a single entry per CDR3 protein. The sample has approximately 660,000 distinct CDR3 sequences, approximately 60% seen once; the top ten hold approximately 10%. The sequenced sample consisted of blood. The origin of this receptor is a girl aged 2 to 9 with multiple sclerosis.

CDR3 DNA: TGTGCCAGCAGTCGCCACCCAGGGGGTCATCAGCCCCAGCATTTT. Protein product: CASSRHPGGHQPQHF. The rearrangement joins TRBV27 to TRBJ1-5; 7 nucleotides agree with TRBD1. Germline V lookup: CDR1 MNHEY, CDR2 SMNVEV (reference sequence). The CDR3 is made up of 15 amino acids. The trim removed 5 bases at V and 5 bases at J, leaving 9 bases unmatched.